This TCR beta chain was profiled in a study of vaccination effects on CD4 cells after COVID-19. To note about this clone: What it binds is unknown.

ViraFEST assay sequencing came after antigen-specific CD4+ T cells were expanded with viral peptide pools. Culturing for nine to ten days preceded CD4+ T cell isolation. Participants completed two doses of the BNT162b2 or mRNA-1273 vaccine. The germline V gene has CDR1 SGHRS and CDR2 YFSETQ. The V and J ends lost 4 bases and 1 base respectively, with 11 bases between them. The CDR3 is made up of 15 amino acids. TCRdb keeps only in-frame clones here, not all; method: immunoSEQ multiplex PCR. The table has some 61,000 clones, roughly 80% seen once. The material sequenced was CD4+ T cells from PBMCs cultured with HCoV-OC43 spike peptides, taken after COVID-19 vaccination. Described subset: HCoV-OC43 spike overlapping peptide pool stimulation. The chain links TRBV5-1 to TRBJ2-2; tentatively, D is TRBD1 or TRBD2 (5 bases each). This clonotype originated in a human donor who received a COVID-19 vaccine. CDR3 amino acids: CASSRGDVNTGELFF. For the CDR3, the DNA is TGCGCCAGCAGCAGAGGGGACGTGAACACCGGGGAGCTGTTTTTT.